These T cell receptor beta chains were read from a single sample in a study of OX40 agonist ivuxolimab in advanced cancers. Repertoires were generated with immunoSEQ multiplex PCR, while TCRdb's copy carries only in-frame clones and drops some. Here the sample spans nearly 20,000 clones, about nine tenths being singletons. Specimen: CD4+ or CD8+ T cells sorted from blood, collected in a trial of the OX40 agonist ivuxolimab. The origin of the receptors is an adult with an advanced solid tumor such as melanoma, head and neck, liver or kidney cancer. Both conserved end residues are part of each CDR3. Each record gives: D gene, clone size, V gene, J gene, CDR3 length, CDR3 DNA, CDR3 protein. A D gene is named only where the DNA matches it firmly. Part of the rows lack a size; the others show once, few, many or a class for expanded clones.

-	-	TRBV2	TRBJ2-5	13	TGTGCCAGCAGTTCCAACGAGCGAGAGACCCAGTACTTC	CASSSNERETQYF
-	-	TRBV5-1	TRBJ2-2	12	TGCGCCAGCAGCGAGGGAATCGGGGAGCTGTTTTTT	CASSEGIGELFF
TRBD1	-	TRBV7-9	TRBJ1-2	14	TGTGCCAGCAGCTTAGTCACAGGGGGCGAAGGCTACACCTTC	CASSLVTGGEGYTF
-	-	TRBV7-6	TRBJ2-7	15	TGTGCCAGCAGCCGACCCCCGGATGGAGCCTACGAGCAGTACTTC	CASSRPPDGAYEQYF
-	few	TRBV2	TRBJ1-4	13	TGTGCCAGCAGTGCAGGATACAATGAAAAACTGTTTTTT	CASSAGYNEKLFF
-	-	TRBV2	TRBJ1-5	12	TGTGCCAGCAGTGCCTCAAATCAGCCCCAGCATTTT	CASSASNQPQHF
-	-	TRBV11-3	TRBJ2-1	17	TGTGCCAGCAGCTTATGGGGGACAAAGAGCTCCTACAATGAGCAGTTCTTC	CASSLWGTKSSYNEQFF
-	once	TRBV2	TRBJ2-5	13	TGTGCCACCACCACGATGCAAATGGAGACCCAGTACTTC	CATTTMQMETQYF
TRBD1	-	TRBV19	TRBJ2-6	16	TGTGCCAGTAGCACAGGGGCAACCTCTGGGGCCAACGTCCTGACTTTC	CASSTGATSGANVLTF
-	-	TRBV5-1	TRBJ2-7	14	TGCGCCAGCAGGTCCCGGGACACAGCTGGCGAGCAGTACTTC	CASRSRDTAGEQYF
-	-	TRBV5-4	TRBJ2-3	13	TGTGCCAGCAGCTCCCGCGGGGTCGATACGCAGTATTTT	CASSSRGVDTQYF
TRBD1	-	TRBV19	TRBJ1-4	14	TGTGCCAGTAGTGATACAGGGGTTTCGGCAAAACTGTTTTTT	CASSDTGVSAKLFF
-	-	TRBV5-8	TRBJ2-5	15	TGTGCCAGCAGTCGGGGAGACAGCCAAGGGGAGACCCAGTACTTC	CASSRGDSQGETQYF
-	-	TRBV15	TRBJ2-5	12	TGTGCCACCAGCAGGGCAGAAGAGACCCAGTACTTC	CATSRAEETQYF
-	-	TRBV5-6	TRBJ2-3	14	TGTGCCAGCAGGACCGGACTGGGGGGAGATACGCAGTATTTT	CASRTGLGGDTQYF
-	-	TRBV2	TRBJ2-2	15	TGTGCCAGCGGGGGTGGGACGGCCATGGCCGGGGAGCTGTTTTTT	CASGGGTAMAGELFF
-	once	TRBV2	TRBJ2-2	14	TGTGCCAGGTCTATCGTCGGGAACACCGGGGAGCTGTTTTTT	CARSIVGNTGELFF
TRBD1	-	TRBV5-1	TRBJ1-5	15	TGCGCCAGCAGCTTGGAGGGACAGGGACAACAGCCCCAGCATTTT	CASSLEGQGQQPQHF
-	-	TRBV6-5	TRBJ2-1	13	TGTGCCAGCAGACCCCTGGGGGTTAATGAGCAGTTCTTC	CASRPLGVNEQFF
-	-	TRBV7-2	TRBJ1-5	13	TGTGCCAGCAGCTTAGCTTACAATCAGCCCCAGCATTTT	CASSLAYNQPQHF
-	once	TRBV11-3	TRBJ2-5	15	TGTGCCAGCAGCCCCCGGCGCGCGGGGCCGGAGACCCAGTACTTC	CASSPRRAGPETQYF
-	-	TRBV5-1	TRBJ2-1	18	TGCGCCAGCAGCTTGAATAGCGTTGGCCCTCCGGGAGATAATGAGCAGTTCTTC	CASSLNSVGPPGDNEQFF
-	-	TRBV18	TRBJ1-1	15	TGTGCCAGCTCACAAACACAGGACAGGAACACTGAAGCTTTCTTT	CASSQTQDRNTEAFF
-	-	TRBV5-1	TRBJ1-3	14	TGCGCCAGCAGCTTGGACGATACCGGAAACACCATATATTTT	CASSLDDTGNTIYF
-	-	TRBV5-1	TRBJ2-5	14	TGCGCCAGCAGCTTGGTGGGGGGCGCGGAGACCCAGTACTTC	CASSLVGGAETQYF
TRBD1	-	TRBV5-1	TRBJ1-2	14	TGCGCCAGCAGCTTGCAGGGGGGGATCTATGGCTACACCTTC	CASSLQGGIYGYTF
TRBD1	once	TRBV19	TRBJ2-7	14	TGTGCCAGTAGTACGACGGGACAGGGCTACGAGCAGTACTTC	CASSTTGQGYEQYF
-	-	TRBV5-4	TRBJ2-2	13	TGTGCCAGCAGAATCTCGAACACCGGGGAGCTGTTTTTT	CASRISNTGELFF
TRBD1	-	TRBV7-9	TRBJ1-1	13	TGTGCCAGCAGCTCGGGACAGGCCTCTGGCGCTTTCTTT	CASSSGQASGAFF
-	-	TRBV7-6	TRBJ2-2	18	TGTGCCAGCAGCTTAGTGGGCGGCCAGGGCTTGGACACCGGGGAGCTGTTTTTT	CASSLVGGQGLDTGELFF
TRBD1	few	TRBV7-9	TRBJ1-2	15	TGTGCCAGCAGCAAAACAGCGGCAGGGGGGCATGGCTACACCTTC	CASSKTAAGGHGYTF
-	-	TRBV7-8	TRBJ2-7	15	TGTGCCAGCAGCTTAGTCGCCGGGAGAGACTACGAGCAGTACTTC	CASSLVAGRDYEQYF
TRBD2	-	TRBV7-9	TRBJ2-3	16	TGTGCCAGCAGCGGCGTTAGCGGGAGAAGCACAGATACGCAGTATTTT	CASSGVSGRSTDTQYF
TRBD1	once	TRBV18	TRBJ1-1	17	TGTGCCAGCTCACCTTTTAGGGGGCGGGGGAAGAACACTGAAGCTTTCTTT	CASSPFRGRGKNTEAFF
TRBD1	-	TRBV5-8	TRBJ1-5	15	TGTGCCAGCAGCTGGGACAGCCCCTCGCATCAGCCCCAGCATTTT	CASSWDSPSHQPQHF
TRBD2	-	TRBV19	TRBJ2-3	16	TGTGCCAGTAGTACAACTCCCGGGACTAGTCGGGATACGCAGTATTTT	CASSTTPGTSRDTQYF